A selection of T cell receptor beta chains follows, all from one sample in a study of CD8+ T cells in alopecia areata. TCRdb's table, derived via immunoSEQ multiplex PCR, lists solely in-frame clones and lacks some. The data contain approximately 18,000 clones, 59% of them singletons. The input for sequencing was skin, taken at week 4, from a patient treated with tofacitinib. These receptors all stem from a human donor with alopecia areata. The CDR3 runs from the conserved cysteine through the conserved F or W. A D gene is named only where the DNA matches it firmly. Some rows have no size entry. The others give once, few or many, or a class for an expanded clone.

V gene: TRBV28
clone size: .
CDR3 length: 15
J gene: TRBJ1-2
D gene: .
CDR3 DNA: TGTGCCAGCAGTTCCACGGGGGGGTTAGACTATGGCTACACCTTC
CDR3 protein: CASSSTGGLDYGYTF

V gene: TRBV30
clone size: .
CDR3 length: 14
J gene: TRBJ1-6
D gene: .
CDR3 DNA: TGTGCCTGGAGTGTACATCGGGGGACCTCACCCCTCCACTTT
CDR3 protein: CAWSVHRGTSPLHF

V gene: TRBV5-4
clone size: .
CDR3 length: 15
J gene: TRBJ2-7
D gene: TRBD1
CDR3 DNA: TGTGCCAGCAGCTTGGCTCGGGACAGGGTGGGAGAGCAGTACTTC
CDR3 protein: CASSLARDRVGEQYF

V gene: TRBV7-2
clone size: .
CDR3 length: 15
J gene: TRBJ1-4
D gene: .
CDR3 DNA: TGTGCCAGCAGCCCCCTACAGGTGTACAATGAAAAACTGTTTTTT
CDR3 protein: CASSPLQVYNEKLFF

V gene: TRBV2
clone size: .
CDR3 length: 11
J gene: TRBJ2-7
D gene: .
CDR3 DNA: TGTGCCAGCAGCAAAGAGGGGGAGCAGTACTTC
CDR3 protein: CASSKEGEQYF

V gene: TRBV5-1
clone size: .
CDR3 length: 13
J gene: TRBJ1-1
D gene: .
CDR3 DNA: TGCGCCAGCGGCCTCGATAGGGGTGTGGAAGCTTTCTTT
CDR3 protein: CASGLDRGVEAFF

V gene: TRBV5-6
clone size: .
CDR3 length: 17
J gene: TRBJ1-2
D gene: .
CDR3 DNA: TGTGCCAGCAGCTTAAGTTACAGGGCATTATCTATCTATGGCTACACCTTC
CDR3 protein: CASSLSYRALSIYGYTF

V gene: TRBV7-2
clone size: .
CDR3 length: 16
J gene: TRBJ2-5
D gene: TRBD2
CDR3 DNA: TGTGCCAGCAGCTTGGACGGGGGGACCACCCAAGAGACCCAGTACTTC
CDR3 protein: CASSLDGGTTQETQYF

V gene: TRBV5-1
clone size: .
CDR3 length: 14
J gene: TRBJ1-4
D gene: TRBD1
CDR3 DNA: TGCGCCAGCAGCTTGGCAGGACAGGGAAGGGAACTGTTTTTT
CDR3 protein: CASSLAGQGRELFF

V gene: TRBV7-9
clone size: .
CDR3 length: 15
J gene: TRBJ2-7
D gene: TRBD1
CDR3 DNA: TGTGCCAGCAGACAAAGGTTCGGACAGGGTTACGAGCAGTACTTC
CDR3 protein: CASRQRFGQGYEQYF

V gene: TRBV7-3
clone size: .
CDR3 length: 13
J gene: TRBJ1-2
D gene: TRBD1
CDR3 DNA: TGTGCCAGCAGCCCGGACAGGGACTATGGCTACACCTTC
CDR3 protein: CASSPDRDYGYTF

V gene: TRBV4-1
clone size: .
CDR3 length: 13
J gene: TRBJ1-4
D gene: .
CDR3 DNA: TGCGCCAGCCGTCGGACGGGAAACGAAAAACTGTTTTTT
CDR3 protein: CASRRTGNEKLFF

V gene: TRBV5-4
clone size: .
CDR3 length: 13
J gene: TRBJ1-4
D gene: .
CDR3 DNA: TGTGCCAGCAGCCCCCCTTGGGGGACGAAACTGTTTTTT
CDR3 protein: CASSPPWGTKLFF

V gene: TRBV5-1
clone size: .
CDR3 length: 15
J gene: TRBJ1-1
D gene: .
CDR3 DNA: TGCGCCAGCAGCTTGGTAGGCAGACCGAACACTGAAGCTTTCTTT
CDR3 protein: CASSLVGRPNTEAFF

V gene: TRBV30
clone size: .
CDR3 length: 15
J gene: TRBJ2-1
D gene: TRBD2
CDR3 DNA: TGTGCCTGGAGGTGGACTAGCGGGGGTTCGGGTGAGCAGTTCTTC
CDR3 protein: CAWRWTSGGSGEQFF

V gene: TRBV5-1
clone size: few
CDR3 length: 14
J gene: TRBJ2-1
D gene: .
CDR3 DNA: TGCGCCAGCAGTGGGCAGGGGGGGTTATATGAGCAGTTCTTC
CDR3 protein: CASSGQGGLYEQFF

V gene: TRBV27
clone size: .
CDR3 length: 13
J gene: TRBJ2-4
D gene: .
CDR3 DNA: TGTGCCAGCAGTTTAACCCTCCTAAACATTCAGTACTTC
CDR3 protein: CASSLTLLNIQYF

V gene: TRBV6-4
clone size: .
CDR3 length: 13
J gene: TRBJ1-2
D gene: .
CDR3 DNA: TGTGCCAGCAGTGCTAACTGGGGAGGCGGCTACACCTTC
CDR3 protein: CASSANWGGGYTF

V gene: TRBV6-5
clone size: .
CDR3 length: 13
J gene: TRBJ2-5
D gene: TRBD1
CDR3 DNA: TGTGCCAGCAGCCCCGACAGGGAAGAGACCCAGTACTTC
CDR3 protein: CASSPDREETQYF

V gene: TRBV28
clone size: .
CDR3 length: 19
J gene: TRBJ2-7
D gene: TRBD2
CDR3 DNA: TGTGCTCACCAACCTTCCGGGGTGACTAGCGGGGTGAGCTCCTACGAGCAGTACTTC
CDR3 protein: CAHQPSGVTSGVSSYEQYF

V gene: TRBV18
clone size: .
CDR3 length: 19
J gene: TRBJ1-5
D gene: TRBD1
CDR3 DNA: TGTGCCAGCTCACTCCCGGGGACAGGGGGCTCCCGTAGCAATCAGCCCCAGCATTTT
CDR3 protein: CASSLPGTGGSRSNQPQHF

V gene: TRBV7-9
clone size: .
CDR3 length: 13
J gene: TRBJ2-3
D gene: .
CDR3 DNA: TGTGCCAGCAGCTCCAAACTAGCAGATACGCAGTATTTT
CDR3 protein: CASSSKLADTQYF

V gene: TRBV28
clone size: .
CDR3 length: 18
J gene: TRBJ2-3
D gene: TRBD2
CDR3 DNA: TGTGCCAGCAGTGCACTAGGACTAGCGGGGGGATCCACAGATACGCAGTATTTT
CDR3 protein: CASSALGLAGGSTDTQYF

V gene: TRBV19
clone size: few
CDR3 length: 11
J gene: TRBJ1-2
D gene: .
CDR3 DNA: TGTGCCAGTACAGGGATGGGTGGCTACACCTTC
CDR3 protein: CASTGMGGYTF

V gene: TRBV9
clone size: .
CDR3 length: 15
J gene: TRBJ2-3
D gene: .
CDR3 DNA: TGTGCCAGCAGCGTAGGACCCAGTACCACAGATACGCAGTATTTT
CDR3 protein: CASSVGPSTTDTQYF

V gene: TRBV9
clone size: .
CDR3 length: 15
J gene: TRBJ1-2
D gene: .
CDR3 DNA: TGTGCCAGCAGCCCCGATCATGGGGGGTCCTATGGCTACACCTTC
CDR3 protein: CASSPDHGGSYGYTF

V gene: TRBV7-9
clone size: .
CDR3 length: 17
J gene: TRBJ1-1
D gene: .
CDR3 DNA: TGTGCCAGCAGCGGAGCCGGGGCGGGGCGCTCGAACACTGAAGCTTTCTTT
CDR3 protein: CASSGAGAGRSNTEAFF

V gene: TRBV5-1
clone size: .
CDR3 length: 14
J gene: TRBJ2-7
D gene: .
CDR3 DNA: TGCGCCAGCAGCTCCCGGGACATTACCTACGAGCAGTACTTC
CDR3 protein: CASSSRDITYEQYF

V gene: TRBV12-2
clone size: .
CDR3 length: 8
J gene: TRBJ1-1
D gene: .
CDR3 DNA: TGTGCAAACACTGAAGCTTTCTTT
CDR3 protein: CANTEAFF

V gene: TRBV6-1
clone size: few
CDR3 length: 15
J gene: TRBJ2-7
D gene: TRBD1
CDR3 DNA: TGTGCCAGCAGTCCTTCCGGGACAGGGATGTACGAGCAGTACTTC
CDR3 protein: CASSPSGTGMYEQYF

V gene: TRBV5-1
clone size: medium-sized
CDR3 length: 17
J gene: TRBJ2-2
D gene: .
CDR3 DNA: TGCGCCAGCAGCTTGGCCGTCGCCGAGCCATTCACCGGGGAGCTGTTTTTT
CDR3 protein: CASSLAVAEPFTGELFF

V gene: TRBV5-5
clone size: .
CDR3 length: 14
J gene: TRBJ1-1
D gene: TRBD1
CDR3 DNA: TGTGCCAGCAGCTGGACAGGGATGAACACTGAAGCTTTCTTT
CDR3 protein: CASSWTGMNTEAFF

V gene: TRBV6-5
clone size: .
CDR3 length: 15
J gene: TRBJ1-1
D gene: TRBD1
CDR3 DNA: TGTGCCTACCGGGGGGACAGGCACCCTGACACTGAAGCTTCCTTT
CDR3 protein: CAYRGDRHPDTEASF

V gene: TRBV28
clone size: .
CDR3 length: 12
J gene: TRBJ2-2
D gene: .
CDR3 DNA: TGTGCCAGCAGTATAGGGACCGGGGAGCTGTTTTTT
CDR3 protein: CASSIGTGELFF

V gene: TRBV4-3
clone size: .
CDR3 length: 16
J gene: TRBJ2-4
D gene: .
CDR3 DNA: TGCGCCAGCAGCCAAGATTACGCAGCGGGCAAAAACATTCAGTACTTC
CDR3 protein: CASSQDYAAGKNIQYF

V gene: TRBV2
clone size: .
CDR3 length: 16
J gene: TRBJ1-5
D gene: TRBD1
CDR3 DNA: TGTGCCAGCAGTGAGGGACAGGGGAATAGCAATCAGCCCCAGCATTTT
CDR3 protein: CASSEGQGNSNQPQHF

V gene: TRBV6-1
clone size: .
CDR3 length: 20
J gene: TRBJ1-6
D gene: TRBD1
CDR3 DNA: TGTGCCAGCAGTGACCCGGGACAGGGGGCTTGGAGCTCCTATAATTCACCCCTCCACTTT
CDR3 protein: CASSDPGQGAWSSYNSPLHF

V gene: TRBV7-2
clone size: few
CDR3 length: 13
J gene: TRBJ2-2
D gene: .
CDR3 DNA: TGTGCCAGCAGCTTAGTTTGGCCCGGGGAGCTGTTTTTT
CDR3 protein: CASSLVWPGELFF

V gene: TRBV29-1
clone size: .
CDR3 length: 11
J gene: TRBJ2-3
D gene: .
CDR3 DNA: TGCAGCGTTGACAGGGAAGATACGCAGTATTTT
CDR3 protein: CSVDREDTQYF

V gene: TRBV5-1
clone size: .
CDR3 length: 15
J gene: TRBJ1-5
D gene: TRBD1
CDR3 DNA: TGCGCCAGCAGCTTGGGACAGGGGGGGGACCAGCCCCAGCATTTT
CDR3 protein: CASSLGQGGDQPQHF

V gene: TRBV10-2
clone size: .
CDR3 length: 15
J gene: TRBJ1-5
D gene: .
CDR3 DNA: TGCGCCAGCAGTGTTGCGGTTCCTAGCAATCAGCCCCAGCATTTT
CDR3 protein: CASSVAVPSNQPQHF

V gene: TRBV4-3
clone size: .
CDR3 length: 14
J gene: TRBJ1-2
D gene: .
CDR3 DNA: TGCGCCAGCAGCTCGGCCGCTCTGGGCTATGGCTACACCTTC
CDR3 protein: CASSSAALGYGYTF

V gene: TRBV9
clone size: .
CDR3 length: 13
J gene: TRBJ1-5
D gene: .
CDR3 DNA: TGTGCCAGCAGCGGGGATTTTAATCAGCCCCAGCATTTT
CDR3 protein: CASSGDFNQPQHF

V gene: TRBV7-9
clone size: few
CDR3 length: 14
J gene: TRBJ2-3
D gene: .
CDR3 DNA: TGTGCCAGCAGCCGAGGACAGCGCACAGATACGCAGTATTTT
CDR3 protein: CASSRGQRTDTQYF

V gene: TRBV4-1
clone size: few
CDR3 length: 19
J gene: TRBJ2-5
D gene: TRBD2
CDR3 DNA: TGCGCCAGCAGCCACGATTTCTCCCCGGGACTAGCGGTCCAAGAGACCCAGTACTTC
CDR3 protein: CASSHDFSPGLAVQETQYF

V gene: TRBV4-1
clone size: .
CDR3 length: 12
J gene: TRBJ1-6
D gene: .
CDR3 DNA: TGCGCCAGCAGCCAGGGGAATTCACCCCTCCACTTT
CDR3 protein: CASSQGNSPLHF

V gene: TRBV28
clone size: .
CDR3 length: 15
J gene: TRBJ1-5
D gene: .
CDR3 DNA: TGTGCCAGTGGGGTCGGGCAGGCGGTTTATCAGCCCCAGCATTTT
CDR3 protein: CASGVGQAVYQPQHF

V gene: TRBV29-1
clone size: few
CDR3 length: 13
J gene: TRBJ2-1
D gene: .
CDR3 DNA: TGCAGCGTTGAAGGGCAGGCGGTGAATGAGCAGTTCTTC
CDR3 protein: CSVEGQAVNEQFF

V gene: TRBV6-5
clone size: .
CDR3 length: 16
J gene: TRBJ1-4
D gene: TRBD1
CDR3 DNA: TGTGCCAGCAGTTATTCGGGGACAGGGCTTAATGAAAAACTGTTTTTT
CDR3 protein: CASSYSGTGLNEKLFF

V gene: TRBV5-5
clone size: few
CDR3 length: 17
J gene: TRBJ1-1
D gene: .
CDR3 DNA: TGTGCCAGCAGCTTGATCGGGTTTGGGGCCATGAACACTGAAGCTTTCTTT
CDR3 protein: CASSLIGFGAMNTEAFF

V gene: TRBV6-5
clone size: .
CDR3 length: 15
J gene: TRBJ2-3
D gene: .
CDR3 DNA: TGTGCCAGCAGTGGCTCGGAGGGGTTAACAGATACGCAGTATTTT
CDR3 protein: CASSGSEGLTDTQYF

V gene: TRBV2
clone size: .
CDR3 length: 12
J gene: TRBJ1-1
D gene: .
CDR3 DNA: TGTGCCAGCAGTGGCCAGGGAACTGAAGCTTTCTTT
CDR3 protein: CASSGQGTEAFF